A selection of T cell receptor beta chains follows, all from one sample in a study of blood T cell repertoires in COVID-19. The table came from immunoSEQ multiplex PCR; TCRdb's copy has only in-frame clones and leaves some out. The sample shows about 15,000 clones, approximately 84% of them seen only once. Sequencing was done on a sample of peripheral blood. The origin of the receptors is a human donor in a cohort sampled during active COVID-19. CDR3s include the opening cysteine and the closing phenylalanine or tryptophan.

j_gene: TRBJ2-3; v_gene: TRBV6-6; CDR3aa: CASSYTGSDTQYF
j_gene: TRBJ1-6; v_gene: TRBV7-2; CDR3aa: CASSLDRGGNSPLHF
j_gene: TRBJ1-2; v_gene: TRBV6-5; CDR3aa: CASNPGTVYGYTF
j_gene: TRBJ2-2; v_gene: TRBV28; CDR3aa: CASSTQGWVTGELFF
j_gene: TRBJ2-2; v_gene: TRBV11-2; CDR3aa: CASSLPGLAPGELFF
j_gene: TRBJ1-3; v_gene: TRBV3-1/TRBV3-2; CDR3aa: CASSPNSGGPAGNTIYF
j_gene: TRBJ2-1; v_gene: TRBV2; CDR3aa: CATEAVSFYNEQFF
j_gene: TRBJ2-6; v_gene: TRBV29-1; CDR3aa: CSVLDRLSSGANVLTF
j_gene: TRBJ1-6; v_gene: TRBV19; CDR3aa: CASSRDRDNSPLHF
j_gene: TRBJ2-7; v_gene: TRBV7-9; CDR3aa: CASSSSGSPFPYEQYF
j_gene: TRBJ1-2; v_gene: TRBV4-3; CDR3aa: CASSQDRVIYGYTF
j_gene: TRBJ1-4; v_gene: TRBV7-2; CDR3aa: CASSFPESGEKLFF
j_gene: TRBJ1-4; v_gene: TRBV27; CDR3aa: CASSPPGTPNEKLFF
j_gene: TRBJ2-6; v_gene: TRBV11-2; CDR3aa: CASSLTTSGANVLTF
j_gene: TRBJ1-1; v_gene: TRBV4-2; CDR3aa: CASSQVQGNTEAFF
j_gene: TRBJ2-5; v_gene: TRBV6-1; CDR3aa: CASSEAPVWGDQETQYF
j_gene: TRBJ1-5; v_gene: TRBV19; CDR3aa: CASRSGNQPQHF
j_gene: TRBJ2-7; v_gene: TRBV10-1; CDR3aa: CASNKIYTGTGHEQYF
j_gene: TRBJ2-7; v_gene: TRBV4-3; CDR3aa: CASSQDAGLYEQYF
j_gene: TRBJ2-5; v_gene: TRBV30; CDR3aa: CAWSWREQETQYF
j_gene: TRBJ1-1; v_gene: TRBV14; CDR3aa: CASNPRGNTEAFF
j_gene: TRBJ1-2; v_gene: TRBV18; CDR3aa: CASSRDILNYGYTF
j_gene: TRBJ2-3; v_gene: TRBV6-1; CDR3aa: CASSEGASTSIHTQYF
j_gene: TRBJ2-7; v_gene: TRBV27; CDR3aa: CASSPGTGRSYEQYF
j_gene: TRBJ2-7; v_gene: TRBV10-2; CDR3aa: CASWGQGAGEQYF
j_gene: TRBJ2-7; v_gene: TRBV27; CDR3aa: CASSLLSSAKQQYF
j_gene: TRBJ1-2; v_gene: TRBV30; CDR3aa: CAWTLGASYGYTF
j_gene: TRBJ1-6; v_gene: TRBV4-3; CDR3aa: CASSQDTGSGQYNSPLHF
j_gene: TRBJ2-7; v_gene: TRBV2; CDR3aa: CASSGGFAYEQYF
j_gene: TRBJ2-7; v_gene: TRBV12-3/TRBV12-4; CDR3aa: CASSYGTGLEQYF
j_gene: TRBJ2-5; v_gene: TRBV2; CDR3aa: CASSARGQTSETQYF
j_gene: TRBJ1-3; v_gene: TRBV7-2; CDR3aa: CASSLSTNSGNTIYF
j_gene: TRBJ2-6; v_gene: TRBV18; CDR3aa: CASSPVQGSGANVLTF
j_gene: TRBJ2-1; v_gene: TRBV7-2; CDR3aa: CASSLGGENEQFF
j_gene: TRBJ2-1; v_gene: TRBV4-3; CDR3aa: CASSQELARGSGASSYNEQFF
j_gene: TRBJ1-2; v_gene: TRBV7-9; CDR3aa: CASSLARGTGSGYTF
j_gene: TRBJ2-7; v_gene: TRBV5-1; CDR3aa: CASSLTGAAYEQYF
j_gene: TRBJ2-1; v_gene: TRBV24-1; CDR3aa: CATSDSAGGEQFF
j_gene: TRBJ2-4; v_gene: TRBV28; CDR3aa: CASSGLGLMGNIQYF
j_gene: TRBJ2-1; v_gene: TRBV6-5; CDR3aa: CATLAGPYNEQFF
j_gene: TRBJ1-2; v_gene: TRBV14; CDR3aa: CASSQAAVSGYTF
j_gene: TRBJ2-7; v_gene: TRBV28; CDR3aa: CASRRGGLYEQYF